Sequencing of this T cell receptor (beta chain) was carried out in a study of Ad26.COV2.S vaccination and SARS-CoV-2 variants. Overall study context: Administration of Ad26.COV2.S was intramuscular, either once or twice 56 days apart. Whole-study findings and limits: Vaccinees displayed broader spike-specific TCR repertoires than placebo recipients. Participants given vaccine showed non-spike TCR breadth similar to that of placebo recipients. Substantial response breadth was reportedly seen for spike-specific CD8+ and CD4+ T cells after vaccination.

The V and J ends lost 3 bases and 2 bases, in that order; junction bases with no gene match: 7. The germline CDR1 and CDR2 sequences are DFQATT and SNEGSKA (reference sequence). The CDR3 length is 15 residues. Assay used: immunoSEQ multiplex PCR; TCRdb lists only in-frame clones, some missing. This sample has about 420,000 clones; 85% to 90% occur once, and the top ten carry less than 4.5%. Regarding treatment: roughly 18 received Ad26.COV2.S at low or high dose, single or two shots; about 5 received placebo; per-sample allocation not given. Sample collection was performed on day 63 after the first vaccine or placebo injection. Worth noting for this clone: The antigen is unknown.

The chain couples TRBV20-1 to TRBJ2-3, with 8 bases identical to TRBD2. The receptor comes from a person aged 18 to 59 who received the Ad26.COV2.S COVID-19 vaccine or a placebo. Sample: peripheral blood, taken in a trial of Ad26.COV2.S vaccine versus placebo. CDR3 sequence: CSASARGGTTDTQYF. The CDR3 DNA follows: TGCAGTGCTAGTGCCCGCGGGGGGACCACAGATACGCAGTATTTT.